The 19 T cell receptor beta chains below were found in one sample sequenced in a study of blood T cell repertoires in COVID-19. Assay: immunoSEQ multiplex PCR; the TCRdb copy retains only in-frame clones and omits some. The table lists about 30,000 clones, around nine tenths of them singletons. The sequencing input was peripheral blood. Receptors were obtained from a human donor in a cohort sampled during active COVID-19.

The rearrangement uses TRBV5-7 and TRBJ1-2; TRBD1 matches at 7 bases. TRBV5-7 counts as an open reading frame of uncertain function. The CDR3 spans 15 residues. J lost 3 bases, V lost 4 bases, and 9 bases had no gene match. CDR3 DNA sequence: TGTGCCAGCAGCCTCCCCAGGGGGGTGCACTATGGCTACACCTTC. Protein: CASSLPRGVHYGYTF.

V usage is TRBV18 and J usage is TRBJ1-1; 9 positions agree with TRBD1. The V segment lost 3 bases and the J segment 5 bases; nucleotides outside the gene matches: 10. This CDR3 region has 16 residues. Germline V lookup: CDR1 KGHSH, CDR2 LQKENI. CDR3 in amino acids: CASSPGGTGLVTEAFF. Written as DNA, the CDR3 is TGTGCCAGCTCACCGGGAGGGACAGGGCTTGTAACTGAAGCTTTCTTT.

The V call is TRBV5-1, the J call TRBJ2-7, with D possibly being TRBD1 (6 bases). V was cut by 4 bases and J by 0 bases, with 17 bases left in between. This CDR3 contains 16 residues. CDR1 is SGHRS and CDR2 is YFSETQ in the germline V gene. CDR3 sequence reads: CASSRSTGRSSYEQYF. CDR3 coding DNA: TGCGCCAGCAGCCGCTCTACAGGGCGTAGCTCCTACGAGCAGTACTTC. The variable domain in full, with the rest retrieved from reference TRBV5-1 and TRBJ2-7, is KAGVTQTPRYLIKTRGQQVTLSCSPISGHRSVSWYQQTPGQGLQFLFEYFSETQRNKGNFPGRFSGRQFSNSRSEMNVSTLELGDSALYLCASSRSTGRSSYEQYFGPGTRLTVT.

The rearrangement uses TRBV5-4 and TRBJ1-1; 10 bases line up with TRBD1. Trimming at V came to 3 bases and at J to 4 bases, leaving 3 bases not matched to a gene. The CDR3 contains 14 residues. Germline values: CDR1 SGHNT, CDR2 YYREEE (reference sequence). The CDR3 region has the DNA TGTGCCAGCAGCTGGGACAGGGGAGGCACTGAAGCTTTCTTT. This sequence encodes CASSWDRGGTEAFF.

This clone is classed as medium-sized. This sequence joins TRBV7-9 and TRBJ2-7; 12 bases map to TRBD2. This CDR3 has 19 amino acids. The V segment lost 1 base and the J segment 0 bases; nucleotides outside the gene matches: 10. Germline V gives CDR1 SEHNR, CDR2 FQNEAQ (reference sequence). The CDR3 sequence: CASSLGSPGLAGRSYEQYF. The CDR3 nucleotides are TGTGCCAGCAGCTTAGGATCCCCTGGACTAGCGGGACGCTCCTACGAGCAGTACTTC.

The chain recombines TRBV18 with TRBJ1-5; 11 nucleotides align to TRBD1. Germline trimming cut 3 bases from V and 6 bases from J; bases unmatched to any gene: 10. The CDR3 contains 17 residues. CDR1 and CDR2 from the germline V gene are KGHSH and LQKENI. This chain's CDR3 is CASSPPAGGQGAQPQHF. Written as DNA, the CDR3 is TGTGCCAGCTCACCCCCCGCCGGAGGACAGGGGGCTCAGCCCCAGCATTTT.

This clone was detected only a few times. The chain uses TRBV6-6 and TRBJ2-5, with D possibly matching TRBD2 (7 bases). Per germline, CDR1 MNHNY and CDR2 SVGAGI (reference sequence). With 6 bases removed from V and 2 bases from J, the gap between germline ends came to 19 bases. The CDR3 spans 16 residues. This CDR3 is CASSLGGPRQQETQYF. In nucleotides, the CDR3 is TGTGCCAGCAGCCTCGGGGGGCCCAGACAGCAAGAGACCCAGTACTTC.

CDR3 nucleotide sequence: TGTGCCAGCTCACTGGACAGGTCCCCGTACTATGGCTACACCTTC. It yields the protein CASSLDRSPYYGYTF. The V and J genes are TRBV18 and TRBJ1-2; 7 bases align to TRBD1. Germline V CDR1 and CDR2: KGHSH, LQKENI. The CDR3 length is 15 residues. V gave up 4 bases and J gave up 3 bases; unmatched junction bases: 8.

This clone was recorded a few times. The rearrangement joins TRBV10-2 to TRBJ2-1, with 12 positions matching TRBD2. CDR1 and CDR2 from the germline V gene are WSHSY and SAAADI. The CDR3 runs to 13 residues. The V and J ends lost 6 bases and 6 bases, in that order; junction bases with no gene match: 0. CDR3 nucleotides: TGCGCCAGCAGGACTAGCGGGAGCAATGAGCAGTTCTTC. Protein: CASRTSGSNEQFF.

The chain links TRBV9 to TRBJ2-5, with 10 bases lining up with TRBD1. Germline trimming cut 2 bases from V and 5 bases from J; bases unmatched to any gene: 6. The length of the CDR3 is 15 residues. Germline V lookup: CDR1 SGDLS, CDR2 YYNGEE. CDR3 sequence reads: CASSVGTGEWETQYF. As DNA, the CDR3 is TGTGCCAGCAGCGTGGGGACAGGGGAGTGGGAGACCCAGTACTTC.

Only one count was recorded for this clone. The chain combines TRBV7-2 with TRBJ2-1; 7 bases are a match to TRBD1. This CDR3 contains 12 residues. Looked up from germline, CDR1 is SGHTA and CDR2 is FQGNSA. V gave up 5 bases and J gave up 13 bases; unmatched junction bases: 8. The chain's CDR3 is CASSNRQGRQFF. CDR3 nucleotides: TGTGCCAGCAGCAACCGACAGGGTAGACAGTTCTTC.

The rearrangement links TRBV24-1 to TRBJ2-3; D might be TRBD1 (6 bases). Germline lookup yields CDR1 KGHDR and CDR2 SFDVKD. CDR3 size: 16 residues. Trimming cost V 3 bases and J 2 bases, with 14 bases left between them. The CDR3 loop reads CATSDAKQGVTDTQYF. CDR3 DNA: TGTGCCACCAGTGATGCGAAACAGGGTGTCACAGATACGCAGTATTTT.

The gene calls are TRBV9 and TRBJ1-3; TRBD1 agrees at 11 bases. Germline V gives CDR1 SGDLS, CDR2 YYNGEE. This CDR3 is 15 amino acids long. V lost 7 bases to trimming and J lost 0 bases; unmatched junction nucleotides: 3. As DNA, the CDR3 is TGTGCCAGCGGGACAGGGGGGAGCTCTGGAAACACCATATATTTT. Encoded protein: CASGTGGSSGNTIYF.

This chain links TRBV19 with TRBJ1-2; D is uncertain. CDR1 and CDR2 (germline): LNHDA, SQIVND (reference sequence). The CDR3 covers 13 residues. Deletions cut 8 bases from V and 4 bases from J, with 14 bases between. This CDR3 is CASQMTSTYGYTF. The CDR3 region has the DNA TGTGCCAGTCAGATGACATCAACCTATGGCTACACCTTC.

This clone was detected once. The germline gene is not matched at one end of the junction; a read error may be the cause. The CDR3 protein is CGTGDEKLFF. In nucleotides, the CDR3 is TGCGGGACAGGGGATGAAAAACTGTTTTTT. This rearrangement joins TRBV7-9 to TRBJ1-4; TRBD1 matches 10 bases. This CDR3 is built from 10 residues. The germline V gene has CDR1 SEHNR and CDR2 FQNEAQ (reference sequence).

The CDR3 DNA follows: TGTGCCATCAGTGCGGCGGCAGCCAATTCACCCCTCCACTTT. Its protein is CAISAAAANSPLHF. The rearrangement uses TRBV10-3 and TRBJ1-6; D remains ambiguous. The germline V gene has CDR1 ENHRY and CDR2 SYGVKD. V gave up 4 bases and J gave up 7 bases, with 11 bases separating them. The CDR3 has 14 amino acids.

This chain connects TRBV6-5 to TRBJ2-1; TRBD2 matches 11 bases. The V gene end was trimmed by 7 bases and the J gene end by 6 bases; junction bases not matched to a gene: 8. CDR1 is MNHEY, CDR2 SVGAGI, per germline. This CDR3 is built from 15 residues. CDR3 in amino acids: CASKPGLAAPNEQFF. As DNA, the CDR3 is TGTGCCAGCAAACCGGGACTAGCGGCACCCAATGAGCAGTTCTTC.

This clone has only a few counts. This chain joins TRBV19 and TRBJ1-5; 11 bases are shared with TRBD1. The CDR3 consists of 14 residues. J was trimmed by 6 bases and V by 9 bases; bases with no gene match: 7. Germline CDR1 reads LNHDA; CDR2 reads SQIVND (reference sequence). The DNA of the CDR3 is TGTGCCAGCTCCGGACAGGGGGCCCCTCAGCCCCAGCATTTT. Its protein product is CASSGQGAPQPQHF.

The genes are TRBV3-1 (or the pseudogene TRBV3-2) and TRBJ1-1, with D hard to call. CDR1 is LGHDT and CDR2 is YNNKEL in the germline V gene (reference sequence). V lost 5 bases, J lost 3 bases, and 13 bases lay in between. This CDR3 is 14 amino acids long. The CDR3, as DNA: TGTGCCAGCAGCACCCTCACGAGGGACACTGAAGCTTTCTTT. As protein: CASSTLTRDTEAFF.